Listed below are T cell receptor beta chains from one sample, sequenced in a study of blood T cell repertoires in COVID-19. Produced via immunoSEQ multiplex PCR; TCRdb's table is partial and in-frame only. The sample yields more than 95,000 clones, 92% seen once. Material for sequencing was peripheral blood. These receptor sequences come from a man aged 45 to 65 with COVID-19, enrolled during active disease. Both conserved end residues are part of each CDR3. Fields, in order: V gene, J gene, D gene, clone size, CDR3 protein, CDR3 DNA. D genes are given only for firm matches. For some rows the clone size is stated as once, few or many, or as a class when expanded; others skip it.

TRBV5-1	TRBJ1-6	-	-	CASSLFSLRDPLHF	TGCGCCAGCAGCTTGTTTTCCTTACGGGATCCCCTCCACTTT
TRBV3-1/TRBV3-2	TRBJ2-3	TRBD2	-	CASSQGIAGGTDTQYF	TGTGCCAGCAGCCAGGGTATAGCGGGAGGGACAGATACGCAGTATTTT
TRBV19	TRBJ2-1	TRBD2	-	CASSIWRGALYNEQFF	TGTGCCAGTAGTATATGGCGGGGGGCCCTTTACAATGAGCAGTTCTTC
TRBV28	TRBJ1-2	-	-	CASSSNYGYTF	TGTGCCAGCAGCTCCAACTATGGCTACACCTTC
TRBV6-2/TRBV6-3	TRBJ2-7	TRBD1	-	CASSQQGYEQYF	TGTGCCAGCAGCCAACAGGGGTACGAGCAGTACTTC
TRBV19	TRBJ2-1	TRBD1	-	CASSSLGQGEYNEQFF	TGTGCCAGTAGTAGCCTCGGACAGGGTGAATACAATGAGCAGTTCTTC
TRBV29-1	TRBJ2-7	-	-	CSVLHVEGLGEQYF	TGCAGCGTCCTCCATGTAGAGGGCTTGGGGGAGCAGTACTTC
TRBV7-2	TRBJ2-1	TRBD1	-	CASSKPGQGALAYNEQFF	TGTGCCAGCAGCAAGCCGGGACAGGGGGCGCTGGCCTACAATGAGCAGTTCTTC
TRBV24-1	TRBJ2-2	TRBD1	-	CATSGSYGTANTGELFF	TGTGCCACCAGTGGTTCCTATGGGACAGCGAACACCGGGGAGCTGTTTTTT
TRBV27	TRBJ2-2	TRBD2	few	CASSVLAGVAGELFF	TGTGCCAGCAGTGTACTAGCGGGAGTGGCCGGGGAGCTGTTTTTT
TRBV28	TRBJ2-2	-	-	CASSPRRRTRNTGELFF	TGTGCCAGCAGCCCTAGAAGAAGGACAAGGAACACCGGGGAGCTGTTTTTT
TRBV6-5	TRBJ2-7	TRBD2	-	CASSYSVAGEDYEQYF	TGTGCCAGCAGTTACTCGGTAGCGGGAGAGGATTACGAGCAGTACTTC
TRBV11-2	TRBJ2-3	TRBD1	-	CASSNRDRGRTDTQYF	TGTGCCAGCAGCAACCGGGACAGGGGACGCACAGATACGCAGTATTTT
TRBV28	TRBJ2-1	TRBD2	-	CASSLQSAGMIGVQFF	TGTGCCAGCAGTTTACAGTCAGCGGGAATGATTGGGGTGCAGTTCTTC
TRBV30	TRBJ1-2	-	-	CAWTYYGGKDYGYTF	TGTGCCTGGACCTACTACGGGGGTAAAGACTATGGCTACACCTTC
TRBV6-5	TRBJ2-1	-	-	CASSYSKRRSYNEQFF	TGTGCCAGCAGTTACTCGAAGCGGCGTTCATACAATGAGCAGTTCTTC
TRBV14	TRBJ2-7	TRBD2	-	CASSQVRTSGRYEQYF	TGTGCCAGCAGCCAAGTCAGGACTAGCGGTCGCTACGAGCAGTACTTC
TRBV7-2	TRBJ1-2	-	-	CASSLVGGAKGWGYTF	TGTGCCAGCAGCTTAGTAGGAGGGGCGAAGGGCTGGGGCTACACCTTC
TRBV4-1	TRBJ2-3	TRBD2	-	CASSQVSGITDTQYF	TGCGCCAGCAGCCAAGTCAGCGGGATCACAGATACGCAGTATTTT
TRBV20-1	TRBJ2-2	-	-	CSARSVGELFF	TGCAGTGCTAGAAGCGTCGGGGAGCTGTTTTTT
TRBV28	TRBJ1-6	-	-	CASIGGSSYNSPLHF	TGTGCCAGCATCGGCGGGAGCTCCTATAATTCACCCCTCCACTTT
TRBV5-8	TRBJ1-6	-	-	CASSRDTRSPLHF	TGTGCCAGCAGCCGGGACACACGATCACCCCTCCACTTT
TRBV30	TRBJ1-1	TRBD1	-	CAWSRASTGSGTEAFF	TGTGCCTGGAGCCGAGCCTCGACAGGGTCGGGAACTGAAGCTTTCTTT
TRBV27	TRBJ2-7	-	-	CASSLTGTYEQYF	TGTGCCAGCAGTTTGACGGGGACCTACGAGCAGTACTTC
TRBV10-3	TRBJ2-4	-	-	CAISDLRGNIQYF	TGTGCCATCAGTGACCTCAGGGGAAACATTCAGTACTTC
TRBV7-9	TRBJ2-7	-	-	CASSLGFGRAHEQYF	TGTGCCAGCAGCTTAGGGTTTGGCAGGGCCCACGAGCAGTACTTC
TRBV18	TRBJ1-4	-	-	CASSPSTGSPNEKLFF	TGTGCCAGCTCACCAAGTACAGGGTCGCCTAATGAAAAACTGTTTTTT
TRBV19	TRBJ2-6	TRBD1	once	CASLQGAGANVLTF	TGTGCCAGCCTACAGGGGGCTGGGGCCAACGTCCTGACTTTC
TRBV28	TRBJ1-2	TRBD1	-	CATITGGWGYTF	TGTGCCACCATCACAGGGGGCTGGGGCTACACCTTC
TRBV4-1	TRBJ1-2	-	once	CASSPSTGSDYGYTF	TGCGCCAGCAGCCCTTCGACAGGATCAGACTATGGCTACACCTTC
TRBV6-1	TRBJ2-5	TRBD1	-	CASSEGQGALETQYF	TGTGCCAGCAGTGAAGGACAGGGGGCTTTGGAGACCCAGTACTTC
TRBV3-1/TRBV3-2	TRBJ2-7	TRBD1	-	CASSRGTVYEQYF	TGTGCCAGCAGCCGTGGGACAGTCTACGAGCAGTACTTC
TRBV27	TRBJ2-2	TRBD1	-	CASSATGTGELFF	TGTGCCAGCAGTGCGACAGGGACCGGGGAGCTGTTTTTT
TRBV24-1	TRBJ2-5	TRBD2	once	CATSLGLAGQETQYF	TGTGCCACCAGCCTGGGACTAGCGGGGCAAGAGACCCAGTACTTC
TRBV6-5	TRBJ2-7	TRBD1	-	CASIMDRGIYEQYF	TGTGCCAGCATCATGGACAGGGGGATCTACGAGCAGTACTTC
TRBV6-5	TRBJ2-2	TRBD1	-	CASNSRTGHGELFF	TGTGCCAGCAATTCCCGGACAGGGCACGGGGAGCTGTTTTTT
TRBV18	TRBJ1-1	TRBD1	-	CASSPSVLRSEQGVSAEAFF	TGTGCCAGCTCACCATCAGTTCTTCGATCAGAACAGGGGGTTTCGGCTGAAGCTTTCTTT
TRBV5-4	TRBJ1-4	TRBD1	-	CASSLQGNSEKLFF	TGTGCCAGCAGCTTACAGGGGAATAGTGAAAAACTGTTTTTT
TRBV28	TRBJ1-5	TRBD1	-	CASSRTGRHQPQHF	TGTGCCAGCAGTCGGACAGGGCGACATCAGCCCCAGCATTTT
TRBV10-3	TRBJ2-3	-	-	CAIKESTDTQYF	TGTGCCATCAAGGAGAGCACAGATACGCAGTATTTT
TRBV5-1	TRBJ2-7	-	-	CASSLALGRQDEQYF	TGCGCCAGCAGCTTGGCCTTGGGGAGACAGGACGAGCAGTACTTC
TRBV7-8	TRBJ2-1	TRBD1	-	CASSTGQGAVGQFF	TGTGCCAGCAGCACCGGACAGGGAGCGGTAGGCCAGTTCTTC
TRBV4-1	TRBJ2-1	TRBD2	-	CASSHPRTAGGRSNEQFF	TGCGCCAGCAGCCACCCAAGGACGGCGGGCGGGAGATCTAATGAGCAGTTCTTC
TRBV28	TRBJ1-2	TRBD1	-	CASSWDSYGYTF	TGTGCCAGCAGTTGGGACAGCTATGGCTACACCTTC
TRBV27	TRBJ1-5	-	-	CASSLYSGNQPQHF	TGTGCCAGCAGTTTATACAGTGGCAATCAGCCCCAGCATTTT
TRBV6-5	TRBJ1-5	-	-	CASRRGANQPQHF	TGTGCCAGCAGACGGGGGGCAAATCAGCCCCAGCATTTT
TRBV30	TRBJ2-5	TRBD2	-	CAGAGQAGETQYF	TGTGCCGGCGCCGGTCAAGCGGGGGAGACCCAGTACTTC
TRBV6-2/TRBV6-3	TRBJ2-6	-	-	CASSYSRGSGANVLTF	TGTGCCAGCAGTTACTCGAGAGGCTCTGGGGCCAACGTCCTGACTTTC
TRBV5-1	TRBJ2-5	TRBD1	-	CASSRQGQETQYF	TGCGCCAGCAGCCGACAGGGGCAAGAGACCCAGTACTTC
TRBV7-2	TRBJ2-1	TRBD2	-	CASSLAGLAGDNEQFF	TGTGCCAGCAGCTTAGCGGGACTAGCGGGGGACAATGAGCAGTTCTTC
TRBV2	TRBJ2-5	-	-	CASSSQGGTQYF	TGTGCCAGCAGTTCTCAGGGGGGGACCCAGTACTTC
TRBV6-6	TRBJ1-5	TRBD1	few	CASSYTGTGTYQPQHF	TGTGCCAGCAGTTACACCGGGACAGGGACCTATCAGCCCCAGCATTTT
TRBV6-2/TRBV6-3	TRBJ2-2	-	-	CASSYRGSGELFF	TGTGCCAGCAGTTACAGGGGATCCGGGGAGCTGTTTTTT